A selection of T cell receptor beta chains follows, all from one sample in a study of cytomegalovirus exposure and HLA in healthy donors. Method: immunoSEQ multiplex PCR; TCRdb's copy keeps in-frame clones and lacks some. The sample has about 160,000 clones; about 82% are singletons. The material sequenced was PBMCs. The receptors come from a woman under 40 in good health and CMV-seropositive. Each CDR3 is given without its conserved first and last residue.

len,v_gene,j_gene,CDR3aa
17,TRBV28,TRBJ2-6,ASSPSGGRTGLGANVLT
11,TRBV5-6,TRBJ2-7,ASSFPRSYEQY
19,TRBV18,TRBJ2-6,ASSPRTRSGEHLSGANVLT
14,TRBV19,TRBJ2-2,ASTRGLSWESGELF
15,TRBV10-3,TRBJ1-1,AISGGPEDLLNTEAF
12,TRBV18,TRBJ2-5,ASSPPGLQETQY
12,TRBV6-1,TRBJ1-1,ASSEAQGNTEAF
13,TRBV5-6,.,ASSLAGTDPYEQY
13,TRBV5-6,TRBJ1-1,ASSLAGQGGTEAF
13,TRBV5-1,TRBJ1-2,ASSLDGSPGHPNT
13,TRBV9,TRBJ2-7,ASSVATGGPYEQY
13,TRBV5-8,TRBJ1-2,ASSLSRTEKKSYT
11,TRBV7-9,TRBJ2-3,ASSFQWTDTQY
12,TRBV15,TRBJ2-3,ATSRGHSTDTQY
14,TRBV4-3,TRBJ2-6,ASSGWGVAGANVLT
11,TRBV30,TRBJ2-1,AWESGGGNEQF
11,TRBV19,TRBJ1-1,ASKSEGVTEAF
14,TRBV7-9,TRBJ2-3,ASSLSRSSGTDTQY
14,TRBV7-8,TRBJ1-2,ASSLGRTGGHYGYT
11,TRBV7-2,TRBJ2-3,AVTSGGSDTQY
13,TRBV4-1,TRBJ2-7,ASSQLGAKVVEQY
13,TRBV15,TRBJ2-6,ATSRAGSGANVLT
8,TRBV6-1,TRBJ2-1,ASSDLAQF
11,TRBV7-9,TRBJ2-3,ASRPGVADTQY
11,TRBV19,TRBJ1-4,ATRDRGGQKLF
11,TRBV7-3,TRBJ1-2,ASSLDGQLGYT
9,TRBV10-3,TRBJ1-5,AISSYQPQH
11,TRBV5-6,TRBJ2-1,ASSFGTSDEQF
15,TRBV25-1,TRBJ1-4,ASSELSDSLKNEKLF
13,TRBV27,TRBJ2-3,ASSSPGQGTDTQY
14,TRBV28,TRBJ1-5,ASSYIGQGSNQPQH
14,TRBV29-1,TRBJ2-1,SVDRGMAGGPNEQF
14,TRBV2,TRBJ1-4,ASSTAGTGINEKLF
13,TRBV2,TRBJ1-2,ASRDGQGAFYGYT
14,TRBV28,TRBJ2-3,ASLPPTGVSTDTQY
13,TRBV13,TRBJ2-4,ASSSRLAGGLIQY
13,TRBV6-6,TRBJ1-6,ASGSTGGRNSPLH
12,TRBV6-4,TRBJ2-2,ASSVQGYTGELF
14,TRBV7-9,TRBJ2-3,ASSLIGTSAIGTQY
14,TRBV7-2,TRBJ1-2,ASSLGPFSGIGGYT
11,TRBV2,TRBJ1-2,ASSEAPPPSYT
14,TRBV15,TRBJ1-1,ATRGRQGRRNTEAF
14,TRBV6-5,TRBJ1-6,ASSYSMGTFDSPLH
17,TRBV4-1,TRBJ1-2,ASSQYPSGTGGDSGGYT
13,TRBV4-2,TRBJ1-5,ASSQGGYSNQPQH